This T cell receptor beta chain was found in a study of OX40 agonist ivuxolimab in advanced cancers. Regarding the study as a whole: At doses 0.1 to 3.0 mg/kg, CD4+ and CD8+ clones expanded. Expanded clones were, on average, more numerous among CD8+ T cells than CD4+.

Using immunoSEQ multiplex PCR, the repertoire was profiled, and TCRdb retains in-frame clones only, with some absent. The profile covers about 33,000 clones, with 75% to 90% appearing a single time and around 10% taken by the ten largest. On this clone itself: Its antigen is unknown.

Systemic immunosuppression or a history of autoimmune disease excluded patients. Collection of blood occurred at baseline, at cycle 4 day 1, and at cycle 7 day 1. This receptor was obtained from an adult with an advanced solid tumor such as melanoma, head and neck, liver or kidney cancer. This sample comprised CD4+ or CD8+ T cells sorted from blood, obtained in a trial of the OX40 agonist ivuxolimab.

CDR3 loop: CASSLYFGQETQYF. The DNA for the CDR3 is TGTGCCAGCAGTTTATACTTTGGCCAAGAGACCCAGTACTTC. The gene calls are TRBV27 and TRBJ2-5; D is unclear. This CDR3 region has 14 residues. Germline CDR1 reads MNHEY; CDR2 reads SMNVEV (reference sequence). V shed 1 base and J shed 1 base, with 7 bases lying between them.